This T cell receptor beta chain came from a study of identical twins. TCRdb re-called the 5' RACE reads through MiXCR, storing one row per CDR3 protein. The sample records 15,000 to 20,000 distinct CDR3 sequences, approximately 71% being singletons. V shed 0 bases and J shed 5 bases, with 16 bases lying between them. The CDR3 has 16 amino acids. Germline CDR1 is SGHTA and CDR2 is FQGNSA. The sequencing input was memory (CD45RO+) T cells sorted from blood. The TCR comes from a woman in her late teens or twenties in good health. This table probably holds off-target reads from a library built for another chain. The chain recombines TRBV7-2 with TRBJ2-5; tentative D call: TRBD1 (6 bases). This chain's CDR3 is CASSLAGASRSETQYF. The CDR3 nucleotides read TGTGCCAGCAGCTTAGCGGGGGCTAGTCGATCCGAGACCCAGTACTTC.